The sequence of this T cell receptor (beta chain) was determined in a study of blood T cell repertoires in COVID-19. Turning to the study itself: The United States, Italy and Spain supplied acute and convalescent COVID-19 samples. Sample material is recorded as cDNA or gDNA derived from T cells, B-cell-depleted T cells, or PBMCs.

The V and J ends lost 1 base and 7 bases respectively, with 13 bases between them. This CDR3 has 14 residues. Germline V gene sequence: CDR1 KGHSH, CDR2 LQKENI. In the source study's methods: Amplification with reference gene primers provided the estimates of nucleated cell counts. TCRdb's table, derived via immunoSEQ multiplex PCR, lists solely in-frame clones and lacks some. From that table come the V and J calls and clone size; the DNA was used to work out D and trimming. The sample includes 130,000 to 150,000 clones, nearly 90% of them seen just once. Sequencing input: peripheral blood. This receptor was obtained from a man aged 65-85 years with acute or convalescent COVID-19. The genes are TRBV18 and TRBJ1-2, with D tentatively TRBD1 (5 bases). The CDR3 protein is CASSPQGKEGGYTF. For the CDR3, the DNA is TGTGCCAGCTCACCACAGGGGAAAGAAGGTGGCTACACCTTC.